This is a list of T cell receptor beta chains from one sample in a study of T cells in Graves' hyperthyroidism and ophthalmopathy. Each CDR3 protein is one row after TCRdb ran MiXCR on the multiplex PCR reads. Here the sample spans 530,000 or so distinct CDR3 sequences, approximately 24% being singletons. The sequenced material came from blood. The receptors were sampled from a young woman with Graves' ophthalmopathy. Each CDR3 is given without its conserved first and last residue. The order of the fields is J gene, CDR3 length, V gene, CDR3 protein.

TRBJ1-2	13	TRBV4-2	ASSQDIERSYGYT
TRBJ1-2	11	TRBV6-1	ASTGQGLSGYT
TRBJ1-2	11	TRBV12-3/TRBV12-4	ASSFNPGLGYT
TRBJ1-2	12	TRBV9	ASSVATQGLGYT
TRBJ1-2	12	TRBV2	ASSEARDSRGYT
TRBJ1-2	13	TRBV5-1	ASSLGLGQDQGYT
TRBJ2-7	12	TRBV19	ASSITGSSYEQY
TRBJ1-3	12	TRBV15	ATSSGRLSDTIY
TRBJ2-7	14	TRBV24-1	ATSDLTITDLYEQY
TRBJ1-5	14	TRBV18	ASSPTQGGSNQPQH
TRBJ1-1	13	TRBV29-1	SVEVLQGIGDEAF
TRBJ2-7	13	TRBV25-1	ASSDGTGIPYEQY
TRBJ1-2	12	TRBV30	AWSVNRAQYGYT
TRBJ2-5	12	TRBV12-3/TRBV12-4	ASSPGTSGDLKN
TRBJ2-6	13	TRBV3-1	ASSQGISGANVLT
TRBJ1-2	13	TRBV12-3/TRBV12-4	ASSLGTPESYGYT
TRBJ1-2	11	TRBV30	AWRTGIVYGYT
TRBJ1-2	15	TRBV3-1	ASSQITYGDFDYGYT
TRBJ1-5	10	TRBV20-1	SATDLNQPQH
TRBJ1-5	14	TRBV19	ASSQITGYGNQPQH
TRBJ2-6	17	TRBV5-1	ASSSDPGTGGGGANVLT
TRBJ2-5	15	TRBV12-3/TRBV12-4	ASSLLWRGAVGETQY
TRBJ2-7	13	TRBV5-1	ASSGTSSPSYEQY
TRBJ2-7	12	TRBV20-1	SAKESGGAYEQY
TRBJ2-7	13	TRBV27	ASSRASGGAGGQY
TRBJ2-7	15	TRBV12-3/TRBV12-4	ASSLGLAGEAGYEQY
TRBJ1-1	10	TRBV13	ASSSRIREAF
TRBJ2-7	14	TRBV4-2	ASSQESGSRAYEQY
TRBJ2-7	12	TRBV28	ASSGGARGGEQY
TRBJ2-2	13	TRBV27	ASSLSSGEDGELF
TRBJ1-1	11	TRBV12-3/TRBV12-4	ASSWDLGTEAF
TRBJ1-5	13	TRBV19	ASSNRDLSNQPQH
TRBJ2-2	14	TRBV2	ASSSDRAVVGGELF
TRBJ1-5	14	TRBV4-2	ASSQDVPGGNQPQH
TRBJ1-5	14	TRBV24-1	ATSGSGHHSNQPQH